This T cell receptor beta chain was captured by sequencing in a study of T cells after yellow fever vaccination. In making TCR cDNA, 5'RACE template switching added a universal primer site and UMIs to it. In TCRdb, the 5' RACE reads were re-called with MiXCR into one record per CDR3 protein. In the table there are hundreds of thousands of distinct CDR3 sequences, roughly an eighth of which are singletons. This clonotype was recorded at least ten times. Its specificity is not known. General study findings and limits: Boosting was followed by the reappearance of most primary-vaccination clones (just under 97% CD4, about 90% CD8). Weaker in magnitude, the secondary response showed a faster peak on day 5 versus 15. Only a minor proportion of clonotypes was detected across both CD4 and CD8 compartments.

The V gene end was trimmed by 4 bases and the J gene end by 6 bases; junction bases not matched to a gene: 14. Per the germline V gene, CDR1 is SGHRS and CDR2 is YFSETQ. This CDR3 comprises 16 residues. This specimen consisted of CD4+ T cells sorted from PBMCs, obtained 15 days after the yellow fever booster vaccination. This clonotype originated in a man aged 18 to 30 who received the YFV17D yellow fever vaccine. This chain joins TRBV5-1 and TRBJ2-7; 9 nucleotides agree with TRBD2. CDR3 sequence: CASSPQGSGGLGEQYF. Written as DNA, the CDR3 is TGCGCCAGCAGCCCCCAAGGGAGCGGGGGGCTGGGCGAGCAGTACTTC.